One and the same sample provided the 18 T cell receptor beta chains below, sequenced in a study of cytotoxic CD8 clonotypes in ibrutinib-treated CLL. Clones were sequenced by immunoSEQ multiplex PCR, and TCRdb holds only the in-frame ones, with some missing. The sample includes about 150,000 clones, around 76% of them seen just once. The sample was PBMCs, taken after 24 months of ibrutinib treatment. The receptors were gathered from a human donor with chronic lymphocytic leukemia.

The V gene is TRBV5-6, the J gene TRBJ2-3; the match to TRBD2 covers 9 bases. Germline CDR1 SGHDT, CDR2 YYEEEE. The CDR3 is made up of 16 amino acids. The trim removed 4 bases at V and 6 bases at J, leaving 12 bases unmatched. The DNA for the CDR3 is TGTGCCAGCAGCCCCATGGCGGGAGGGGAGCCGGATACGCAGTATTTT. Its protein is CASSPMAGGEPDTQYF.

This clone was counted ten times or more. This CDR3 is also generated by other DNA sequences in the sample. The chain links TRBV5-6 to TRBJ1-2; no definite D call. The germline V and J ends were trimmed by 0 bases and 8 bases, with 8 bases remaining between them. Germline V gene sequence: CDR1 SGHDT, CDR2 YYEEEE. There are 12 residues in the CDR3. In nucleotides, the CDR3 is TGTGCCAGCAGCTTGGCAGGTAGGGGCTACACCTTC. As protein: CASSLAGRGYTF.

This clone was found a few times. The CDR3 here is CATRGIQEAFF. DNA of the CDR3: TGTGCAACCAGGGGGATACAAGAAGCTTTCTTT. The chain recombines TRBV19 with TRBJ1-1; 7 bases match TRBD1. Germline V gene sequence: CDR1 LNHDA, CDR2 SQIVND (reference sequence). This CDR3 is built from 11 residues.

This clone was recorded once. The J gene is TRBJ1-6, the V gene TRBV9, with D tentatively TRBD1 (5 bases). Germline CDR1 is SGDLS and CDR2 is YYNGEE. CDR3 length: 15 amino acids. Trimming cost V 3 bases and J 7 bases, with 14 bases left between them. The CDR3 loop is CASSAGPWVNSPLHF. CDR3 bases: TGTGCCAGCAGCGCAGGGCCCTGGGTAAATTCACCCCTCCACTTT.

The count of this clone is one. The genes are TRBV10-3 and TRBJ2-5, with 7 bases lining up with TRBD1. Germline values: CDR1 ENHRY, CDR2 SYGVKD. The J segment lost 2 bases and the V segment lost 6 bases, leaving 3 bases of the junction unmatched. The CDR3 length is 13 residues. The CDR3: CAISRDRQETQYF. The CDR3 bases are TGTGCCATCAGCCGGGACAGACAAGAGACCCAGTACTTC.

The chain recombines TRBV7-2 with TRBJ1-2, with TRBD1 matching 8 bases. The CDR3 has 15 residues. The V and J ends lost 1 base and 6 bases, in that order; junction bases with no gene match: 7. CDR1 is SGHTA and CDR2 is FQGNSA in the germline V gene. The CDR3 DNA is TGTGCCAGCAGCTTAGGGGACAGGCCTGAACATGGCTACACCTTC. Amino acid sequence: CASSLGDRPEHGYTF.

V is TRBV14 and J is TRBJ2-7, with D tentatively TRBD2 (5 bases). Trimming removed 2 bases at V and 5 bases at J, with 13 bases between. The CDR3 is 14 amino acids. CDR1 and CDR2 (germline): SGHDN, FVKESK. This CDR3 is CASSQYRGVHEQYF. DNA of the CDR3: TGTGCCAGCAGCCAATACCGGGGTGTCCACGAGCAGTACTTC.

The V and J genes are TRBV6-5 and TRBJ1-1; no definite D call. V was pared by 6 bases and J by 3 bases, with 5 bases between. The CDR3 totals 11 residues. Germline V gene lookup returns CDR1 MNHEY and CDR2 SVGAGI. In DNA, the CDR3 is TGTGCCAGCAGGCACTACACTGAAGCTTTCTTT. Translating gives CASRHYTEAFF.

This clone occurred a few times. V is TRBV6-5 and J is TRBJ2-7; D possibly matches TRBD1 or TRBD2 (5 bases each). The germline V and J ends were trimmed by 2 bases and 6 bases, with 17 bases remaining between them. CDR1 MNHEY and CDR2 SVGAGI come from the germline V gene. The CDR3 spans 15 residues. CDR3 nucleotides: TGTGCCAGCAGTTACGCGTACCGAGGGACGGGCGAGCAGTACTTC. Amino acid sequence: CASSYAYRGTGEQYF.

The V call is TRBV7-2, the J call TRBJ1-6; D gene uncertain. The germline V gene encodes CDR1 SGHTA and CDR2 FQGNSA. V was trimmed by 7 bases and J by 6 bases, leaving 10 bases between them. The CDR3 contains 13 residues. The CDR3 DNA reads TGTGCCAGCACCGTGACTCCTAATTCACCCCTCCACTTT. As protein: CASTVTPNSPLHF.

V is TRBV5-6 and J is TRBJ2-3, with 8 bases identical to TRBD1. The CDR3 contains 14 residues. Trimming at V came to 4 bases and at J to 4 bases, leaving 5 bases not matched to a gene. Germline loops: CDR1 SGHDT, CDR2 YYEEEE. The CDR3 nucleotides are TGTGCCAGCAGCAGTTCGACAGGGGCAGATACGCAGTATTTT. Translating it yields CASSSSTGADTQYF.

The rearrangement joins TRBV19 to TRBJ2-4, with D hard to call. Germline V lookup: CDR1 LNHDA, CDR2 SQIVND (reference sequence). The CDR3 has 14 amino acids. The V end was cut by 5 bases, the J end by 2 bases, with 10 bases between. CDR3 DNA sequence: TGTGCCAGTAGTCCGCGCCTCCCCAAAAACATTCAGTACTTC. It is translated as CASSPRLPKNIQYF.

V is TRBV19 and J is TRBJ2-7; TRBD1 agrees at 10 bases. The CDR3 is 12 residues long. V trimming: 9 bases; J trimming: 9 bases; junction bases outside the gene matches: 8. The germline V gene encodes CDR1 LNHDA and CDR2 SQIVND (reference sequence). CDR3 protein: CASRSGDRGQYF. For the CDR3, the DNA is TGTGCCAGCCGAAGTGGGGACAGGGGGCAGTACTTC.

The chain links TRBV11-1 to TRBJ2-3, with 9 bases that match TRBD2. The V segment lost 10 bases and the J segment 4 bases; nucleotides outside the gene matches: 6. The CDR3 is 13 amino acids. From germline, CDR1 is SGHAT and CDR2 FQDESV (reference sequence). CDR3 sequence: CATNSGGPDTQYF. CDR3 DNA: TGTGCCACCAATAGCGGGGGACCAGATACGCAGTATTTT.

The chain combines TRBV6-7 with TRBJ2-5; 9 bases align to TRBD1. The DNA end is a closer match to TRBJ2-7, so the J assignment may be wrong. TRBV6-7 is treated as an ORF (open reading frame) with a function not yet certain. The CDR3 consists of 16 residues. CDR3 bases: TGTGCCAGCAGTAAAGCCGGGACAGGGTGGTCCTACGAGCAGTACTTC. It is translated as CASSKAGTGWSYEQYF.

The J gene is TRBJ1-2, the V gene TRBV4-2; the D gene is possibly TRBD1 (6 bases). Trimming shortened V by 0 bases and J by 6 bases, and 14 bases separated the two germline ends. This CDR3 is built from 15 residues. Germline loops: CDR1 LGHNA, CDR2 YNFKEQ. The CDR3 spells CASSQDRGTTHGYTF. In DNA form, the CDR3 reads TGTGCCAGCAGCCAAGATAGGGGGACTACTCATGGCTACACCTTC.

The rearrangement joins TRBV9 to TRBJ1-6; D not certain. Between the trimmed V and J ends, which lost 0 bases and 6 bases, there was a span of 10 bases. The CDR3 runs to 15 residues. Germline lookup yields CDR1 SGDLS and CDR2 YYNGEE. CDR3 sequence (DNA): TGTGCCAGCAGCGTAGAGGCAGGCGTTAATTCACCCCTCCACTTT. Amino acid sequence: CASSVEAGVNSPLHF.

This chain links TRBV7-9 with TRBJ2-2, with D uncertain. V lost 5 bases, J lost 6 bases, and 4 bases lay in between. The CDR3 is made up of 11 amino acids. Germline lookup yields CDR1 SEHNR and CDR2 FQNEAQ (reference sequence). In nucleotides, the CDR3 is TGTGCCAGCAGCCACCCCGGGGAGCTGTTTTTT. Translation: CASSHPGELFF.